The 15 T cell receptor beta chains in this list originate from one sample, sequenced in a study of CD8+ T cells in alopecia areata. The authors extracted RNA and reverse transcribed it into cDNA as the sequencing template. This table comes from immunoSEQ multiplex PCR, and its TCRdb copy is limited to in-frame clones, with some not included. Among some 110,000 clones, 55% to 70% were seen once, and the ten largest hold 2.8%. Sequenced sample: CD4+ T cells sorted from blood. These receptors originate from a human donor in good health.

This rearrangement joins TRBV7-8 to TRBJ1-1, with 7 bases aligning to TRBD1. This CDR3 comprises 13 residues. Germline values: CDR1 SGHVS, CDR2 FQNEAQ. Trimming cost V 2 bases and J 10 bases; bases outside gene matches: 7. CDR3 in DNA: TGTGCCAGCAGCTTACCCGGACAGGACAGAGCTTTCTTT. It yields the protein CASSLPGQDRAFF.

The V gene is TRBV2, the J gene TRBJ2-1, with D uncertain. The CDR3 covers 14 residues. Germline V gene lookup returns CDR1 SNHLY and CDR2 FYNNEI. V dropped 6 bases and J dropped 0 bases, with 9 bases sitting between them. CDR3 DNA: TGTGCCAGCAGACAGATCAGCTCCTACAATGAGCAGTTCTTC. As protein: CASRQISSYNEQFF.

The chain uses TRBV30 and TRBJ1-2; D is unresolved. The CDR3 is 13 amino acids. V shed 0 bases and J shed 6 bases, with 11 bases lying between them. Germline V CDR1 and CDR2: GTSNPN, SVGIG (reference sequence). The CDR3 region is CAWSVQRADGYTF. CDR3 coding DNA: TGTGCCTGGAGTGTACAGAGGGCCGATGGCTACACCTTC.

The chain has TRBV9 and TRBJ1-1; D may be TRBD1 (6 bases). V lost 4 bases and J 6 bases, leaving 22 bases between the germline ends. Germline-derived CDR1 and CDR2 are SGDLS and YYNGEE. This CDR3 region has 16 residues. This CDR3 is CASSPEPGGRYAEAFF. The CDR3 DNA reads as TGTGCCAGCAGCCCCGAGCCCGGGGGGCGGTACGCTGAAGCTTTCTTT.

The CDR3 sequence is CAWSRTGRSNQPQHF. Written as DNA, the CDR3 is TGTGCCTGGAGTCGGACAGGGAGGAGCAATCAGCCCCAGCATTTT. This chain links TRBV30 with TRBJ1-5; TRBD1 aligns across 8 bases. The ends lost 2 bases at V and 1 base at J; junction bases unmatched: 4. This CDR3 is 15 amino acids long. Germline CDR1 is GTSNPN and CDR2 is SVGIG (reference sequence).

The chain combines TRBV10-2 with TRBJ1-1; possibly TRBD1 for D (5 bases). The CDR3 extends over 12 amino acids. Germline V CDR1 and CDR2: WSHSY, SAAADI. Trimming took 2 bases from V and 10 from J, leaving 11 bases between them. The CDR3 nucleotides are TGCGCCAGCAGTGAGGACAGCCGAGGAGCTTTCTTT. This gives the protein CASSEDSRGAFF.

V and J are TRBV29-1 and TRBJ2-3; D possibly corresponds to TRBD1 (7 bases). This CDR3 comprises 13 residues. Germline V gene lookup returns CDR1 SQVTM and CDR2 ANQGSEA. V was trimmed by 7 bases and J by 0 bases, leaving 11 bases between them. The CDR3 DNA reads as TGCAGCGGCGCAGGGGGGAGCACAGATACGCAGTATTTT. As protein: CSGAGGSTDTQYF.

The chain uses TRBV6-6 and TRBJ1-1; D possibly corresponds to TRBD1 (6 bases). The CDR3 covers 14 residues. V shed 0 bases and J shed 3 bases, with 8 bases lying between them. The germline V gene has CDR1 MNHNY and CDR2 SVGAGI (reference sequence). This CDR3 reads CASSYSNRDTEAFF. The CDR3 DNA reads TGTGCCAGCAGTTACTCGAACAGGGACACTGAAGCTTTCTTT.

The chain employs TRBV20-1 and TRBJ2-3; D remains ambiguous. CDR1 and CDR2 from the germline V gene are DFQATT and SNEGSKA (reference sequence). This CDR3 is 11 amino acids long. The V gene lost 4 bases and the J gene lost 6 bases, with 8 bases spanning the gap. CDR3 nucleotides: TGCAGTGCTACCGCGTCCGATACGCAGTATTTT. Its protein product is CSATASDTQYF.

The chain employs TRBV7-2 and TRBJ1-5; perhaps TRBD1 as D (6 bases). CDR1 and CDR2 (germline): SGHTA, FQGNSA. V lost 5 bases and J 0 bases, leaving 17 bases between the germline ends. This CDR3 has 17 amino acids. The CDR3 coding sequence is TGTGCCAGCAGCGGACTCTGGACAGCGGATAGCAATCAGCCCCAGCATTTT. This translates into CASSGLWTADSNQPQHF.

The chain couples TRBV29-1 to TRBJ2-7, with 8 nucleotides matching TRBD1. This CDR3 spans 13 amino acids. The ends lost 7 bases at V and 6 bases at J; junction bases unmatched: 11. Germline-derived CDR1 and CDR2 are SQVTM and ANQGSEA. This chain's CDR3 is CSAIRGTGAEQYF. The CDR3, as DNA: TGCAGCGCTATACGGGGGACAGGAGCCGAGCAGTACTTC.

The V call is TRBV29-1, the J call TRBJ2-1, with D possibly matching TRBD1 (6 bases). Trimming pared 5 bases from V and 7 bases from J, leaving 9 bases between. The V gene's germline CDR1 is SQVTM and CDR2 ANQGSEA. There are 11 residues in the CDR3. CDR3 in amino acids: CSVSGDNEQFF. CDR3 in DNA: TGCAGCGTTTCAGGGGATAATGAGCAGTTCTTC.

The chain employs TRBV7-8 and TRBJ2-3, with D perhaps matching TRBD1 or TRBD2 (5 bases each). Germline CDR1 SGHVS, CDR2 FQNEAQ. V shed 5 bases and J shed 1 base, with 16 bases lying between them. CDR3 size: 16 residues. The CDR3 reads CASSGRVGDGTDTQYF. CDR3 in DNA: TGTGCCAGCAGCGGACGCGTGGGGGATGGCACAGATACGCAGTATTTT. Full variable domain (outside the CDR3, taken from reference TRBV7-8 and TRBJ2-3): GAGVSQSPRYKVAKRGQDVALRCDPISGHVSLFWYQQALGQGPEFLTYFQNEAQLDKSGLPSDRFFAERPEGSVSTLKIQRTQQEDSAVYLCASSGRVGDGTDTQYFGPGTRLTVL.

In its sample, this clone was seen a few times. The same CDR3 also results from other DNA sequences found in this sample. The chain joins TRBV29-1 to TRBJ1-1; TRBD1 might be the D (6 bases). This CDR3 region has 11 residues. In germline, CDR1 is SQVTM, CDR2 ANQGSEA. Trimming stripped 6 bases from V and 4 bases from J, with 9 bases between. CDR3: CSVAGATEAFF. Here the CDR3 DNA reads TGCAGCGTCGCGGGGGCCACTGAAGCTTTCTTT. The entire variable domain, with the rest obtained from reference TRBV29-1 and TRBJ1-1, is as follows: SAVISQKPSRDICQRGTSLTIQCQVDSQVTMMFWYRQQPGQSLTLIATANQGSEATYESGFVIDKFPISRPNLTFSTLTVSNMSPEDSSIYLCSVAGATEAFFGQGTRLTVV.

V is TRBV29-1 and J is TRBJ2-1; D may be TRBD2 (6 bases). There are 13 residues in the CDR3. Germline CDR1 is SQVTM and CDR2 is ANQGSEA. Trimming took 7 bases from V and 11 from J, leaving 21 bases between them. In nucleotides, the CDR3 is TGCAGCGGACGGGGCGGAGGGGCAGATAAGCAGTTCTTC. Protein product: CSGRGGGADKQFF.